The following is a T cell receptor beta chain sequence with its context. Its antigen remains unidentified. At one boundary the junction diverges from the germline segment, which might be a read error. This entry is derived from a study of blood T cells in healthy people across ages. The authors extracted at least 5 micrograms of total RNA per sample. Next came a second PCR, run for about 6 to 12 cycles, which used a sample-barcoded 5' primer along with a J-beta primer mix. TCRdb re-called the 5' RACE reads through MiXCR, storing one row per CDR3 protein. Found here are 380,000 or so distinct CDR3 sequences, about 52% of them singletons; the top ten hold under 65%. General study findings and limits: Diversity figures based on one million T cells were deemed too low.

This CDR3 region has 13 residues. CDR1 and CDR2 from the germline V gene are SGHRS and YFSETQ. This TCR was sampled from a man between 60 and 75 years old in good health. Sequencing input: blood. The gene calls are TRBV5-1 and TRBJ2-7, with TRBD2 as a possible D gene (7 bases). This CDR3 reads CTSSLEGDYKQYF. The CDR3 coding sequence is TGCACCAGCAGCTTGGAGGGGGACTACAAGCAGTACTTC.